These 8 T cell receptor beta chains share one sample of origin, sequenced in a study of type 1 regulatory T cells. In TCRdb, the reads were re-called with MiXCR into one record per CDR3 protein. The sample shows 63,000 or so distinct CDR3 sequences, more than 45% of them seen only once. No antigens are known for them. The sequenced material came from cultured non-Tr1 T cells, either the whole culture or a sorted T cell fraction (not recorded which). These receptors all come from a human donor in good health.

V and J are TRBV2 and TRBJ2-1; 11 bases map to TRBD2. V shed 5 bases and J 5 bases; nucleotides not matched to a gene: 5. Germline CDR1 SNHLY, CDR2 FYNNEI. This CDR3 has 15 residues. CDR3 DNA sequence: TGTGCCAGCAGTCGTAGCGGGGGGGGTCACAATGAGCAGTTCTTC. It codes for CASSRSGGGHNEQFF.

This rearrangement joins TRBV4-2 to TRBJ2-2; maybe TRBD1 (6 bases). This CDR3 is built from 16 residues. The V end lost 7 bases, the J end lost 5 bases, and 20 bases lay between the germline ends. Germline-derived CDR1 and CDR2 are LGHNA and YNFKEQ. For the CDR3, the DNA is TGTGCCAGCACCGCCGTCGGCAGGGGCGAAACCGGGGAGCTGTTTTTT. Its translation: CASTAVGRGETGELFF.

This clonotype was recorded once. In DNA form, the CDR3 reads TGTGCCAGCAGCCGACAGGCTAACACTGAAGCTTTCTTT. Encoded protein: CASSRQANTEAFF. The chain links TRBV7-2 to TRBJ1-1, with a weak D call TRBD1 (6 bases). This CDR3 contains 13 residues. Germline CDR1 is SGHTA and CDR2 is FQGNSA. V was trimmed by 5 bases and J by 2 bases, leaving 9 bases between them.

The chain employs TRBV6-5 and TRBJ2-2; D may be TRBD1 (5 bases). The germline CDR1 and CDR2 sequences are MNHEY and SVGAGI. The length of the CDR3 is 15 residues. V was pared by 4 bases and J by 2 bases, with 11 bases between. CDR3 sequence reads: CASSLMGPNTGELFF. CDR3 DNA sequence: TGTGCCAGCAGTTTAATGGGGCCTAACACCGGGGAGCTGTTTTTT.

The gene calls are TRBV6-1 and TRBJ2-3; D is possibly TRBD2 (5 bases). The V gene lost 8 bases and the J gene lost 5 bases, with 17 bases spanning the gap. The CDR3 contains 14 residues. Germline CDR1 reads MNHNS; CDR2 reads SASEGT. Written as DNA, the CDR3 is TGTGCCAGCCTCGGGAACAGCAGGCGAGATACGCAGTATTTT. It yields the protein CASLGNSRRDTQYF.

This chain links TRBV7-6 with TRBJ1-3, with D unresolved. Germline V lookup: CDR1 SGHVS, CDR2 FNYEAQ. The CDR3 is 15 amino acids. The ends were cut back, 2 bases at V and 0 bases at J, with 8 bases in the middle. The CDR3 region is CASSLMAGSGNTIYF. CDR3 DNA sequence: TGTGCCAGCAGCTTAATGGCGGGCTCTGGAAACACCATATATTTT. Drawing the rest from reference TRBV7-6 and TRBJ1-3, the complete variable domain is GAGVSQSPRYKVTKRGQDVALRCDPISGHVSLYWYRQALGQGPEFLTYFNYEAQQDKSGLPNDRFSAERPEGSISTLTIQRTEQRDSAMYRCASSLMAGSGNTIYFGEGSWLTVV.

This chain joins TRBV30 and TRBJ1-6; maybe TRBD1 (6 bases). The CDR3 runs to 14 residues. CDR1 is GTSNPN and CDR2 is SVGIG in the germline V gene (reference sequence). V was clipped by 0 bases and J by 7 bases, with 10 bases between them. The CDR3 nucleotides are TGTGCCTGGAGTGTACAGACAGGAAATTCACCCCTCCACTTT. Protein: CAWSVQTGNSPLHF.

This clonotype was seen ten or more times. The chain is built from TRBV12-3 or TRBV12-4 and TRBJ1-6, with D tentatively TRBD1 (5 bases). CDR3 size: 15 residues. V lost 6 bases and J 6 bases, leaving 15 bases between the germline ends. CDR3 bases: TGTGCCAGCAGCGCGCAGGGAAATAGTAATTCACCCCTCCACTTT. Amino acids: CASSAQGNSNSPLHF.